This TCR beta chain was documented in a study of cytomegalovirus exposure and HLA in healthy donors. The study, taken as a whole, reports: A few V segments could not be told apart, such as TRBV6-2 and TRBV6-3, and were left out. Most sequenced TCRs were rare (though some public TCRs occurred in many donors). In an earlier analysis, productive rearrangement rates for most beta V segments clustered near 87% or 30%.

This clone was found a few times. As yet, its antigen is unknown. The primer mix had 60 Vbeta and 13 Jbeta primers. Study processing details: Some 10 million of 75 million to 85 million unique TCR beta chains were shared, per a later count. Data came from immunoSEQ multiplex PCR; TCRdb stores just in-frame clones and leaves some out. Clone size and V and J calls were adopted from that table, with D and trimming inferred from the DNA. The table shows over 150,000 clones, with roughly 80% occurring only once. CDR1 is SGHVS and CDR2 is FQNEAQ in the germline V gene. The V end lost 1 base, the J end lost 9 bases, and 18 bases lay between the germline ends. The CDR3 covers 15 residues.

What was sequenced was PBMCs. The TCR sequence derives from a man aged 50 to 60 in good health and CMV-seropositive. The V gene is TRBV7-8, the J gene TRBJ2-5; a possible D gene is TRBD2 (6 bases). This chain's CDR3 is CASSLVRFGGGAQYF. CDR3 DNA sequence: TGTGCCAGCAGCTTAGTGCGTTTCGGGGGTGGGGCCCAGTACTTC.